These T cell receptor beta chains were read from a single sample in a study of identical twins' blood T cells. TCRdb re-called the 5' RACE reads through MiXCR, storing one row per CDR3 protein. The sample has roughly 340,000 distinct CDR3 sequences; roughly 28% are singletons. Sequenced input: PBMCs. These receptors all come from a woman between 18 and 50 years old in good health. The CDR3 runs from the conserved cysteine through the conserved F or W. D genes are given only for firm matches. Only part of the rows carry a size: once, few, many, or a class if the clone is expanded.

TRBV5-1	TRBJ1-5	TRBD1	-	TGCGCCAGCAGCGTCGACAGGGGACGAGGGCAGCCCCAGCATTTT	CASSVDRGRGQPQHF
TRBV29-1	TRBJ1-2	-	few	TGCAGCGTTGAACCCGGGGCGGTGAAAAACTATGGCTACACCTTC	CSVEPGAVKNYGYTF
TRBV6-5	TRBJ2-2	-	-	TGTGCCAGCAGTTCCGGGAGCGTCGGGGAGCTGTTTTTT	CASSSGSVGELFF
TRBV6-4	TRBJ1-5	-	-	TGTGCCAGCAGTGTCACAGCAGATCAGCCCCAGCATTTT	CASSVTADQPQHF
TRBV6-5	TRBJ2-5	-	-	TGTGCCAACAGTTACGGCAACCAAGAGACCCAGTACTTC	CANSYGNQETQYF
TRBV20-1	TRBJ1-1	TRBD1	many	TGCAGTGCTACCCCGGACAGGGGCACTGAAGCTTTCTTT	CSATPDRGTEAFF
TRBV5-4	TRBJ2-2	-	few	TGTGCCAGCAGCTTGGCGGGAGCCCTGGAGCTGTTTTTT	CASSLAGALELFF
TRBV21-1	TRBJ2-3	-	-	TGTGCCAGCAGCAGTACGTGGCCCACAGATACGCAGTATTTT	CASSSTWPTDTQYF
TRBV2	TRBJ1-1	TRBD1	-	TGTGCCAGCAGGTCTGGACAGGCGGAGACTGAAGCTTTCTTT	CASRSGQAETEAFF
TRBV12-3/TRBV12-4	TRBJ1-2	-	many	TGTGCCAGCAGTTTTAGGCAGGGAAACTATGGCTACACCTTC	CASSFRQGNYGYTF
TRBV12-5	TRBJ2-1	-	-	TGTGCTAGTGGCCCCGGACTGATCCAGGCCCATGAGCAGTTCTTC	CASGPGLIQAHEQFF
TRBV20-1	TRBJ1-5	-	-	TGCAGTGCTAGCATGTTTGACGGGAGCAATCAGCCCCAGCATTTT	CSASMFDGSNQPQHF
TRBV5-4	TRBJ1-3	-	-	TGTGCCAGCAGCTTGGACTGGGGTCCTGGAAACACCATATATTTT	CASSLDWGPGNTIYF
TRBV5-1	TRBJ2-3	TRBD2	many	TGCGCCAGCAGCTTTAGCGGGAGCACAGATACGCAGTATTTT	CASSFSGSTDTQYF
TRBV29-1	TRBJ2-2	-	-	TGCAGCGTTGACTGTTCCACCGGGGAGCTGTTTTTT	CSVDCSTGELFF
TRBV5-1	TRBJ1-6	-	-	TGCGCCAGCAGCGGGGAACTCGGTAATTCACCCCTCCACTTT	CASSGELGNSPLHF
TRBV20-1	TRBJ1-2	TRBD1	few	TGCAGTGCTAGAGATCCCCGGACAGGGGGATTCTACACCTTC	CSARDPRTGGFYTF
TRBV3-1	TRBJ1-6	TRBD1	many	TGTGCCAGCCGGGGACAGGGGATTTCACCCCTCCACTTT	CASRGQGISPLHF
TRBV18	TRBJ2-3	-	many	TGTGCCAGCTCACCTTCGGGCCCTGGTGCTAGCACAGATACGCAGTATTTT	CASSPSGPGASTDTQYF
TRBV6-6	TRBJ1-2	-	-	TGTGCCAGCAGTTACGATCAAACTCCACTTGGCTACACCTTC	CASSYDQTPLGYTF
TRBV4-1	TRBJ2-1	-	-	TGCGCCAGCAGCCAGGCGGCACCGCTTTCCTACAATGAGCAGTTCTTC	CASSQAAPLSYNEQFF
TRBV5-1	TRBJ1-1	-	-	TGCGCCAGCAGCTTGGTTAAACCCTTTGAAGCTTTCTTT	CASSLVKPFEAFF
TRBV20-1	TRBJ2-1	-	-	TGCAGTGCTAGACGCGGGACCAATGAGCAGTCCTTC	CSARRGTNEQSF
TRBV2	TRBJ1-2	-	-	TGTGCCAGCGGGACGGACGATGGCTACACCTTC	CASGTDDGYTF